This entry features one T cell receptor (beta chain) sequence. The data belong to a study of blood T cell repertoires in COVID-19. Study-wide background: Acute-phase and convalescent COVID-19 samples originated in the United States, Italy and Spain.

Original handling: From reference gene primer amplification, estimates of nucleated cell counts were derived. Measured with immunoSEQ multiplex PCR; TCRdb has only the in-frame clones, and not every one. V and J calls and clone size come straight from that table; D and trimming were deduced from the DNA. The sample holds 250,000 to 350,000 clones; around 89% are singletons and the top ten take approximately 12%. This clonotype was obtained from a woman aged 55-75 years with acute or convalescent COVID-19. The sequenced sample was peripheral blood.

CDR3 residues: CASSLGEQPQHF. The CDR3 nucleotides read TGTGCCAGCAGCCTGGGCGAGCAGCCCCAGCATTTT. The chain uses TRBV18 and TRBJ1-5, with D uncertain. The CDR3 contains 12 residues. V lost 8 bases to trimming and J lost 7 bases, with 12 bases between them. Germline V gives CDR1 KGHSH, CDR2 LQKENI.